Below are 15 T cell receptor beta chains sequenced from a single sample in a study of cytomegalovirus exposure and HLA in healthy donors. PCR was performed using 60 Vbeta and 13 Jbeta primers. TCRdb's table, derived via immunoSEQ multiplex PCR, lists solely in-frame clones and lacks some. This table holds around 190,000 clones, around 90% found once. Sequenced sample: PBMCs. These receptors were collected from a boy aged 2 to 9 in good health and CMV-seronegative.

Here the CDR3 DNA reads TGTGCCAGCAGCTCAGGAGTAGTGGGGGGACCCCAGCATTTT. Its protein product is CASSSGVVGGPQHF. The rearrangement uses TRBV7-9 and TRBJ1-5; TRBD1 might be the D (5 bases). CDR3 length equals 14 residues. V shed 4 bases and J shed 10 bases, with 17 bases lying between them. CDR1 is SEHNR and CDR2 is FQNEAQ in the germline V gene (reference sequence). The whole variable domain, filled in from reference TRBV7-9 and TRBJ1-5, reads DTGVSQNPRHKITKRGQNVTFRCDPISEHNRLYWYRQTLGQGPEFLTYFQNEAQLEKSRLLSDRFSAERPKGSFSTLEIQRTEQGDSAMYLCASSSGVVGGPQHFGDGTRLSIL.

The V gene is TRBV11-3, the J gene TRBJ2-7; D ambiguous. CDR3 length: 15 amino acids. V was cut by 3 bases and J by 7 bases, with 19 bases left in between. Germline V lookup: CDR1 SGHNT, CDR2 YENEEA. The CDR3 coding sequence is TGTGCCAGCAGCTTCCGACTCGCCCCCCTTAGGGAGCAGTACTTC. This sequence encodes CASSFRLAPLREQYF. The complete variable domain, with remaining parts taken from reference TRBV11-3 and TRBJ2-7, reads EAGVVQSPRYKIIEKKQPVAFWCNPISGHNTLYWYLQNLGQGPELLIRYENEEAVDDSQLPKDRFSAERLKGVDSTLKIQPAELGDSAVYLCASSFRLAPLREQYFGPGTRLTVT.

The chain links TRBV30 to TRBJ1-3; D uncertain. V was clipped by 4 bases and J by 0 bases, with 10 bases between them. Germline V gene lookup returns CDR1 GTSNPN and CDR2 SVGIG (reference sequence). The CDR3 loop spans 14 amino acids. CDR3 sequence: CAWKYAGSGNTIYF. The CDR3 DNA follows: TGTGCCTGGAAGTATGCGGGCTCTGGAAACACCATATATTTT.

The CDR3: CAISESRVHEQFF. DNA of the CDR3: TGTGCCATCAGTGAGTCCAGGGTCCATGAGCAGTTCTTC. The chain is built from TRBV10-3 and TRBJ2-1; the D gene is possibly TRBD1 (5 bases). Between the trimmed V and J ends, which lost 0 bases and 8 bases, there was a span of 8 bases. CDR1 is ENHRY, CDR2 SYGVKD, per germline. This CDR3 region has 13 residues.

With respect to this clone: One end of the junction does not line up with germline, which may come from a read error. This chain joins TRBV7-9 and TRBJ1-5; tentative D call: TRBD1 (6 bases). Looked up from germline, CDR1 is SEHNR and CDR2 is FQNEAQ (reference sequence). The CDR3 spans 13 residues. CDR3 coding DNA: TGTTCCAGCAGCCTAGGGGGGGGACAGCCCCAGCATTTT. Protein: CSSSLGGGQPQHF.

The chain links TRBV5-4 to TRBJ2-1, with TRBD2 matching 7 bases. V dropped 4 bases and J dropped 7; count of bases not matched to a gene: 14. The CDR3 has 16 residues. From germline, CDR1 is SGHNT and CDR2 YYREEE (reference sequence). CDR3 sequence (DNA): TGTGCCAGCAGCGGGGGGGGAGGTAGGGGTATGAATGAGCAGTTCTTC. It translates to CASSGGGGRGMNEQFF.

This rearrangement joins TRBV6-1 to TRBJ1-5, with 9 bases that match TRBD1. Trimming took 4 bases from V and 4 from J; bases not matched to a gene: 5. Germline V gene lookup returns CDR1 MNHNS and CDR2 SASEGT. The CDR3 covers 15 residues. This CDR3 is CASSVGTGQNQPQHF. The CDR3 DNA reads as TGTGCCAGCAGTGTAGGGACAGGGCAAAATCAGCCCCAGCATTTT.

This chain links TRBV5-1 with TRBJ1-1, with 11 bases lining up with TRBD1. The junction had 5 bases not matched to a gene; V was cut back by 4 bases and J by 6 bases. In germline, CDR1 is SGHRS, CDR2 YFSETQ. The CDR3 covers 14 residues. CDR3 sequence reads: CASSVRTGGPEAFF. CDR3 sequence (DNA): TGCGCCAGCAGCGTTCGGACAGGGGGCCCTGAAGCTTTCTTT.

This sequence joins TRBV2 and TRBJ1-2; 7 nucleotides agree with TRBD1. The J segment lost 4 bases and the V segment lost 6 bases, leaving 8 bases of the junction unmatched. The CDR3 totals 14 residues. CDR1 and CDR2 (germline): SNHLY, FYNNEI. CDR3 sequence reads: CASREDRTVYGYTF. CDR3 nucleotide sequence: TGTGCCAGCAGGGAGGACAGGACCGTCTATGGCTACACCTTC.

This chain joins TRBV28 and TRBJ1-2; no definite D call. The V end was cut by 6 bases, the J end by 5 bases, with 10 bases between. The CDR3 has 12 residues. Germline CDR1 MDHEN, CDR2 SYDVKM. The DNA of the CDR3 is TGTGCCAGCAGCCTAATGAAGTATGGCTACACCTTC. It encodes CASSLMKYGYTF.

The rearrangement uses TRBV12-5 and TRBJ2-2, with TRBD1 as a possible D gene (5 bases). CDR3 length equals 14 residues. Germline lookup yields CDR1 LGHNT and CDR2 FRNRAP. Deletions cut 1 base from V and 4 bases from J, with 7 bases between. The CDR3 is CASGLDRTTGELFF. The CDR3 coding sequence is TGTGCTAGTGGTTTGGACAGGACCACCGGGGAGCTGTTTTTT. Full variable domain (rest looked up from reference TRBV12-5 and TRBJ2-2): DARVTQTPRHKVTEMGQEVTMRCQPILGHNTVFWYRQTMMQGLELLAYFRNRAPLDDSGMPKDRFSAEMPDATLATLKIQPSEPRDSAVYFCASGLDRTTGELFFGEGSRLTVL.

V gene TRBV7-7 combines with J gene TRBJ2-1, with TRBD2 matching 7 bases. The germline CDR1 and CDR2 sequences are SSHAT and FNYEAQ (reference sequence). This CDR3 has 15 amino acids. The J segment lost 1 base and the V segment lost 8 bases, leaving 8 bases of the junction unmatched. The CDR3 here is CASASGDVSYNEQFF. The CDR3 DNA reads as TGTGCCAGCGCGAGCGGGGATGTGTCCTACAATGAGCAGTTCTTC. The full variable domain, in which reference TRBV7-7 and TRBJ2-1 provide the parts outside the CDR3, is GAGVSQSPRYKVTKRGQDVTLRCDPISSHATLYWYQQALGQGPEFLTYFNYEAQPDKSGLPSDRFSAERPEGSISTLTIQRTEQRDSAMYRCASASGDVSYNEQFFGPGTRLTVL.

CDR3 sequence reads: CSVDSGYEQYF. CDR3 nucleotides: TGCAGCGTTGATTCGGGATACGAGCAGTACTTC. The rearrangement uses TRBV29-1 and TRBJ2-7; maybe TRBD2 (5 bases). CDR1 is SQVTM and CDR2 is ANQGSEA in the germline V gene. V gave up 3 bases and J gave up 4 bases, with 7 bases separating them. The CDR3 loop spans 11 amino acids.

This clone was picked up one time. The J gene is TRBJ2-3, the V gene TRBV30, with TRBD1 matching over 9 bases. The CDR3 contains 15 residues. J gave up 4 bases and V 5 bases, and 10 bases lay outside the gene matches. Per the germline V gene, CDR1 is GTSNPN and CDR2 is SVGIG (reference sequence). The CDR3: CAWGGQGGLADTQYF. CDR3 bases: TGTGCCTGGGGGGGACAGGGTGGGTTGGCAGATACGCAGTATTTT.

In its sample, this clone was seen a few times. This sequence joins TRBV5-8 and TRBJ1-1; D might be TRBD1 (6 bases). The CDR3 is 15 amino acids. Germline assignment: CDR1 SGHTS and CDR2 YDEGEE. Between the trimmed V and J ends, which lost 4 bases and 6 bases, there was a span of 19 bases. CDR3 sequence: CASSILTDRNAEAFF. CDR3 nucleotide sequence: TGTGCCAGCAGCATACTAACGGACAGAAACGCTGAAGCTTTCTTT.